This TCR beta chain came from a study of control samples from healthy donors and cancer patients. The germline CDR1 and CDR2 sequences are SGHTA and FQGNSA. Germline trimming cut 5 bases from V and 8 bases from J; bases unmatched to any gene: 5. The CDR3 has 14 residues. Assay used: immunoSEQ multiplex PCR; TCRdb lists only in-frame clones, some missing. The data contain over 120,000 clones, roughly 94% of them singletons. The TCR comes from a man aged 60 to 69 with colorectal cancer. V is TRBV7-2 and J is TRBJ1-4; 10 positions match TRBD1. Material: PBMCs. The CDR3 DNA is TGTGCCAGCAGCCTCCGGACAGGGGGAGAAAAACTGTTTTTT. Translating it yields CASSLRTGGEKLFF.